This TCR beta chain is from a study of shared clonotypes between healthy human individuals. Study-wide background: Each donor had three CD4 naive, three CD4 memory, two CD8 naive and one CD8 memory plate.

The protocol was immunoSEQ multiplex PCR, while the TCRdb copy is restricted to in-frame clones and leaves out a portion. The sample includes some 2,400,000 clones, around 95% of them seen just once. This CDR3 comprises 15 residues. Germline-derived CDR1 and CDR2 are GTSNPN and SVGIG (reference sequence). The V segment lost 5 bases and the J segment 4 bases; nucleotides outside the gene matches: 11. The sequence derives from a man in his late teens or twenties in good health. This sequence joins TRBV30 and TRBJ2-3; 8 bases agree with TRBD1. Sequencing used naive CD4+ T cells sorted from blood. Subset described: CD45RA+ positively selected. The CDR3 reads CAWAAGGAGPDTQYF. The CDR3, as DNA: TGTGCCTGGGCCGCAGGGGGCGCGGGGCCAGATACGCAGTATTTT.